The present entry profiles one TCR beta chain with its context. Antigen specificity is unknown. Compared with germline, one end of the junction differs, possibly owing to a read error. These data originate in a study of tumor-infiltrating lymphocytes in primary liver carcinoma. Study-wide context: Donors underwent surgery for histopathologically diagnosed primary liver carcinoma. Tumor staging was T1-T3 N0M0; sizes spanned about 4.2 to 11 cm across. The study's findings and limits: Bulk unsorted samples prevented comparison of CD4+ and CD8+ repertoires.

Germline DNA was also extracted, with blood RNA taken from unsorted whole blood. The patients carried chronic HBV infection and had received no treatment. CDR1 and CDR2 from the germline V gene are SGHAT and FQNNGV. The CDR3 totals 15 residues. TCR beta cDNA was reverse-transcribed from about 500 ng of total RNA. The reaction used a constant-region primer and ProtoScript II reverse transcriptase. A slightly modified ARM-PCR protocol with three nested multiplex PCR rounds produced these TCR beta libraries. TRBV1-TRBV30 forward primers paired with a C-beta reverse primer drove the first two PCR rounds, 10 cycles each. Via MiXCR, TCRdb re-called the multiplex PCR reads, giving one row per CDR3 protein. Of fewer than 350,000 distinct CDR3 sequences detected, about 61% appear once; the ten largest clones hold 6.5%.

The origin of this receptor is a man aged 40-49 years with primary liver carcinoma and hepatitis B virus infection. Sequencing was performed on peripheral blood. V and J are TRBV11-2 and TRBJ2-1, with D maybe TRBD1 (5 bases). The CDR3 reads CVSSLSQGPYNGQFF. The CDR3 DNA reads TGTGTCAGCAGCTTAAGTCAGGGCCCTTATAATGGGCAGTTCTTC.